This T cell receptor beta chain is from a study of vaccination and CD4 T cells after COVID-19. In the study overall: Stimulation of the cells used overlapping spike peptide pools from SARS-CoV-2 and from the common cold coronaviruses HCoV-NL63, HCoV-OC43 and HCoV-229E.

V lost 3 bases to trimming and J lost 7 bases, with 16 bases between them. In germline, CDR1 is LNHDA, CDR2 SQIVND (reference sequence). This CDR3 spans 15 amino acids. As regards this clonotype: The antigen is unknown.

The treatment: roughly 11-day PBMC culture with coronavirus spike peptide pools or control peptides (ViraFEST assay). Sequencing of DNA taken from cultured CD4+ T cells relied on the Oncomine TCR Beta short-read assay. TCRdb reanalysed the PCR reads using MiXCR and keeps one entry per CDR3 protein. Here the sample spans about 23,000 distinct CDR3 sequences, approximately 50% being singletons. This clonotype originated in a human donor who had recovered from COVID-19. Sequenced input: CD4+ T cells from blood, cultured in vitro. This rearrangement joins TRBV19 to TRBJ1-5, with D unresolved. CDR3 in DNA: TGTGCCAGTAGTATTCGGTCCGGGTCGGGGCAGCCCCAGCATTTT. This translates into CASSIRSGSGQPQHF.